This entry concerns a single T cell receptor beta chain. The target of this receptor is not known. Base-call qualities are not available, and no considerably larger clone is one nucleotide away. Clipping removes 2 bases from V and 8 bases from J, with 13 as the unmatched junction base count. The CDR3 starts with the cysteine, ends with the phenylalanine, and has 18 residues. The only DNA kept is the CDR3, 54 bases in frame from the first base. CDR1 LGHDT and CDR2 YNNKEL were looked up in the germline V gene (reference sequence). TCRbeta CDR3 regions were amplified from genomic DNA by means of the immunoSEQ Assay, a bias-controlled multiplex PCR. For the original study's pipeline: The number of nucleated cells in each sample was estimated by amplification of reference gene primers within the assay. To quantify the absolute abundance of each unique TCRbeta CDR3 rearrangement, sequence reads were collapsed and filtered. For each sample, productive Simpson clonality was calculated as the square root of Simpson's diversity index across productive rearrangements. Imported from immuneACCESS, the table was reduced by TCRdb to in-frame sequences with V and J called. These copies leave out some clones; in studies compared against another copy, an unresolved V gene accounts for under half, and the cause of the remainder is not known. The DNA was the basis for D and trimming; V, J and clone size are from that table. For this sample there are approximately 50,000 clones; 83% appear just once. The top ten hold 5.2% of the sample.

The data are from a study of blood T cell repertoires in COVID-19 (dated by TCRdb to the early 2020s). At the level of the whole study: Collaborator samples came from the United States, Italy and Spain and covered acute and convalescent phases of COVID-19. The material from the prospective study consisted of cDNA or gDNA derived from T cells, B-cell-depleted T cells, or PBMCs. Subjects who had been exposed to COVID-19, were actively infected with it, or had recovered from it provided the deeply sampled blood TCRbeta repertoires that made up the dataset. The repertoires were released in a freely available public database meant as a resource for research on the immune response to SARS-CoV-2. The samples were drawn from two sources: the first 160 participants of the ongoing ImmuneRACE study, and over 950 subjects contributed by 6 global collaborators. A de-identified subject ID, COVID-19 status, age in years and sex were almost always included in the sample metadata. Where available, HLA class I and class II types were taken from metadata supplied by the sample provider and were not determined by assay-based typing.

General conclusions and limits of the study: The amount of clinical and demographic metadata varied by source and participant and was provided uncurated.

Whole blood was collected in K2EDTA tubes by collaborating institutions according to the institutions' own protocols. For TCRbeta analysis, collaborator samples were shipped as frozen whole blood, as isolated PBMCs, or as DNA extracted from either sample type. The receptor was derived from a human donor in a cohort sampled during active COVID-19. The rearranged segments are TRBV3-1 (or the pseudogene TRBV3-2) and TRBJ2-1; 12 nucleotides in the junction match TRBD2. The specimen was peripheral blood. The CDR3 region has the sequence CASSQSDLRLAGVYEQFF. The sequenced DNA: TGTGCCAGCAGCCAAAGCGACCTTAGACTAGCGGGGGTATATGAGCAGTTCTTC.